The TCR beta chain under discussion was sequenced for a study of regulatory T cells in long-lasting Graves disease listed by TCRdb under 2021. As for the study more broadly: Patients with newly diagnosed Graves' disease had been on antithyroid drugs for under 3 months. The study was conducted in China and was registered as a clinical trial. A total of roughly 35 samples underwent TCR sequencing: around 13 from persistent and about 20 from newly diagnosed Graves' disease patients. This study used TCR sequencing and RNA sequencing of peripheral blood to compare persistent Graves' disease patients against newly diagnosed Graves' disease patients.

The method behind the library was multiplex PCR. The reads were generated on an Illumina HiSeq 4000. iRepertoire HTBI primers and Arm-PCR amplification of CDR3 regions were used to construct TCR beta libraries. Before sequencing, the PCR products underwent gel purification. On the authors' methods: Across samples, approximately 68 TRBV and around 15 TRBJ segments were identified and used for gene usage analysis of CDR3 amino acid clonotypes. COPE and FqMerger were used to merge the filtered high-quality paired reads into contigs. Contigs were aligned with BLAST to IMGT TRBV, TRBD and TRBJ reference genes, and CDR3 was defined per IMGT. Highly expanded clones were defined as clonotypes with a frequency above 0.1%. Shannon entropy was used to measure repertoire diversity, and the Gini coefficient was used to measure V-J evenness. Clonotypes shared by more than one individual were considered public. TCRdb cleaned the public reads at Q25 with fastp, built clones with MiXCR and kept in-frame beta chains. Each CDR3 protein gets just one entry, which takes the most common genes and DNA from the rows behind it. In this record, the V and J calls reflect TCRdb's handling and not the investigators' own analysis. Recorded for this sample are hundreds of thousands of distinct CDR3 sequences; over 12% of them occurred a single time. The ten top clones hold roughly 7.7% of the sample.

Broad study findings and their caveats: Persistent disease showed preferential use of TRBV28, TRBJ1-2 and TRBJ2-5, whereas newly diagnosed disease favored TRBV20-1 and TRBJ2-1. Sequencing and analysis were limited to the TCR beta chain. As a limitation, the authors acknowledged that the small sample size may reduce accuracy. Because the primary lesion, thyroid tissue, could not be accessed, the study looked at peripheral blood alone. More public clonotypes were shared among persistent patients (roughly 2,700) than among newly diagnosed patients (roughly 1,000). Lower TCR Shannon entropy and fewer highly expanded clones were observed in persistent Graves' disease patients than in newly diagnosed patients, which suggested clonal expansion.

This clonotype was recorded at least ten times. The antigen it recognizes is unknown. No much larger clonotype is one base removed from it; base qualities were not supplied. Reading from cysteine to phenylalanine, the CDR3 counts 16 amino acids. The sequence is cut down to CDR3 DNA, 48 bases in frame from base 1. V lost 2 bases and J lost 4 bases, and the count of bases not matched to a germline gene is 8. CDR1 and CDR2 are read off the germline V gene as MNHEY and SVGAGI. Read against the paper, the sample's time point label means: newly diagnosed GD, antithyroid drugs for less than 3 months. For both TCR sequencing and RNA sequencing, RNA was extracted from PBMCs using TRIzol. Graves' disease was diagnosed according to American Thyroid Association guidelines. Patients were recruited from an endocrinology department in Xi'an, China. From each patient, 7.5 to 9.5 milliliters of peripheral blood was collected into an EDTA anticoagulant tube. PBMCs were isolated by Ficoll Paque Plus density gradient separation without further T cell sorting. An Agilent 2100 Bioanalyzer and agarose gel were used to assess RNA quality, and a NanoDrop 2000 was used to measure RNA concentration.

These data were also filed under a second study, of T cells in Graves' hyperthyroidism and ophthalmopathy. In that second paper, the authors write: Graves' hyperthyroidism was defined as stable when no progression to ophthalmopathy occurred over 18 months of follow-up. Hyperthyroidism patients were aged 18 to 65 years and newly diagnosed, with disease duration of less than 2 months. Any patient with an uncontrolled infection, another autoimmune disease, pregnancy or lactation was excluded. Diagnoses relied on clinical symptoms, serum thyroxine and TRAb, thyroid ultrasound and orbital computed tomography. A first-round RT-PCR of the TCR CDR3 used the HTBI primer set with the Qiagen OneStep RT-PCR kit. Most expanded thyroid clonotypes (frequency above 0.001) were also found in blood, which suggests that blood repertoires may mirror thyroid immune responses. Ophthalmopathy was separated from stable hyperthyroidism by a 13 V-J signature model, with roughly 88% sensitivity and approximately 81% specificity obtained in cross-validation and 80%/75% obtained in testing. In validation, progression to ophthalmopathy was predicted by the model with nearly 71% sensitivity and just over 72% specificity, a median of about 6.4 months before onset. A discovery cohort of around 98 patients, approximately 45 with Graves' ophthalmopathy and under 60 with stable Graves' hyperthyroidism, was used to find distinguishing TCR V-J signatures. Prospective prediction of ophthalmopathy was tested in an independent validation cohort of approximately 19 hyperthyroidism patients and around 16 patients who later progressed to ophthalmopathy. The 100 discovery patients were divided at random into training and test sets in a 7:3 ratio. The study also compared thyroid tissue and blood T-cell repertoires from five or six Graves' hyperthyroidism patients. Following sampling, methimazole starting at 30 mg daily was given to hyperthyroidism patients, and high-dose intravenous methylprednisolone was given to ophthalmopathy patients. The libraries were constructed in a second round of multiplex PCR and then size-selected and purified. Sequencing of the libraries was done on an Illumina HiSeq2000 using paired-end 100 bp reads. Raw data were processed with SOAPnuke, discarding reads with adapters, uncalled bases, mean Phred below 15, or no exact constant-primer or identifier match. COPE v1.2.5 was used to merge the high-quality paired reads, and each unique nucleotide sequence was defined as a clonotype. MiTCR v1.1 was used to align clonotypes to the IMGT TRBV, TRBD and TRBJ reference segments. Only V-J combinations with frequency above 0.0001, covering 99.2% of repertoires, were analysed. A TCS score was defined as the ratio of F50 (clonal expansion) to E x V (chaos), with BLOSUM62-based TCRdist applied between CDR3 peptides within each V-J. Welch's t-statistics and random forest reduced fewer than 600 V-J features to roughly 13, which were used in a naive Bayes classifier (R e1071). No statistical method was used to fix the sample size in advance, and group allocation was not hidden from the investigators. According to the paper, TCR Vbeta CDR3 sequencing was carried out on approximately 140 peripheral blood samples, which came from approximately 43 ophthalmopathy, 75 to 80 hyperthyroidism and about 17 progressor patients.

Rearrangement joined TRBV6-5 to TRBJ2-7, and TRBD1 matches 10 of the central bases. The source material was peripheral blood mononuclear cells (PBMCs), sampled at new diagnosis, from a patient treated with antithyroid drugs. The source of this sequence is a woman aged 40-49 years with Graves disease. Donor details come from another sample of the same person, matched by shared clones. The CDR3 region: CASSYLGGTGEYEQYF. The sequenced DNA is TGTGCCAGCAGTTACCTGGGTGGGACAGGGGAGTACGAGCAGTACTTC.